This TCR beta chain is drawn from a study of cytomegalovirus exposure and HLA in healthy donors. Study conclusions and caveats: A likely sequencing artifact accounted for one observed cluster of highly shared sequence variants. The number of N-insertions in an Asian-associated ancestry cluster was reportedly below the approximately 680-donor mean in a later analysis. In a later analysis, at a false discovery rate of 0.05, under 20,000 TCR beta sequences were associated with HLA alleles.

Primers included in the PCR were 60 Vbeta and 13 Jbeta primers. Data came from immunoSEQ multiplex PCR; TCRdb stores just in-frame clones and leaves some out. Of 150,000 to 200,000 clones in the sample, roughly 82% were seen once. Donors likely had unrecorded immune exposures despite being nominally healthy when sampled. This clone was recorded once. As yet, its antigen is unknown. The junction had 11 bases not matched to a gene; V was cut back by 5 bases and J by 7 bases. Germline-derived CDR1 and CDR2 are SGHNT and YYREEE (reference sequence). The CDR3 runs to 14 residues. The chain employs TRBV5-4 and TRBJ1-2, with 7 positions matching TRBD1. Input material: PBMCs. This receptor was identified in a woman in her fifties or sixties in good health and CMV-seropositive. CDR3 coding DNA: TGTGCCAGCAGGGCGGAGACAGGGCCTATTGGCTACACCTTC. Its protein product is CASRAETGPIGYTF.